Listed here is a single T cell receptor beta chain. The data stem from a study of cytomegalovirus exposure and HLA in healthy donors. The CDR3 runs to 17 residues. V was pared by 7 bases and J by 0 bases, with 19 bases between. From germline, CDR1 is SQVTM and CDR2 ANQGSEA. Participants comprised healthy donors of bone marrow. Primers included in the PCR were 60 Vbeta and 13 Jbeta primers. Sequenced by immunoSEQ multiplex PCR; TCRdb stores in-frame clones only, minus some. The data show about 110,000 clones, around 62% seen once. V usage is TRBV29-1 and J usage is TRBJ2-6; no definite D call. The sample was PBMCs. This sequence was found in a man aged 30-40 years in good health and CMV-seropositive. CDR3: CSAEALSPSSGANVLTF. CDR3 nucleotide sequence: TGCAGCGCGGAAGCGTTATCCCCCTCCTCTGGGGCCAACGTCCTGACTTTC.